This record looks at one T cell receptor (beta chain) sequence and its context. Its cognate antigen is unknown. The entry originates in a study of cytomegalovirus exposure and HLA in healthy donors. The CDR3 runs 15 residues. Per the germline V gene, CDR1 is SGHTA and CDR2 is FQGNSA. The V segment lost 5 bases and the J segment 2 bases; nucleotides outside the gene matches: 9. In the PCR, 60 Vbeta and 13 Jbeta primers were used. Libraries were prepared by immunoSEQ multiplex PCR; TCRdb keeps only in-frame clonotypes and omits some of them. The sample yields 150,000 to 200,000 clones, roughly 84% seen once. General study points: Altogether, 160 or so TCR beta chains were recorded as cytomegalovirus-associated. Based on reports, TCR beta sequences accurately predicted HLA-A and HLA-B alleles for most subjects.

The sequencing input was PBMCs. The TCR sequence derives from a man younger than 35 in good health and CMV-seropositive. This chain connects TRBV7-2 to TRBJ2-7; the match to TRBD1 covers 7 bases. The CDR3 reads CASSGRDSDPYEQYF. In DNA form, the CDR3 reads TGTGCCAGCAGCGGCCGGGACAGTGACCCCTACGAGCAGTACTTC.